This TCR beta chain was retrieved from a study of vaccination and CD4 T cells after COVID-19. About the study: In culture, cells were exposed to overlapping spike peptides from SARS-CoV-2, HCoV-NL63, HCoV-OC43 and HCoV-229E. Cultures serving as controls received a peptide pool (CEFX or HIV-1 Nef) or no peptide.

The Oncomine TCR Beta short-read assay was what sequenced the DNA obtained from cultured CD4+ T cells. In this case, cultured CD4+ T cells provided the extracted genomic DNA. TCRdb passed the PCR reads through MiXCR, listing each CDR3 protein once. This table has approximately 8,800 distinct CDR3 sequences, less than 45% appearing once. Described treatment: roughly ten-day PBMC culture with coronavirus spike peptide pools or control peptides (ViraFEST assay). Gathering of the CD4+ T cells, from the unexposed donor, took place before the COVID-19 pandemic (2011-2018). Antigen-specific T cells were expanded with peptide pools by ViraFEST, and TCRs were then sequenced. Every well contained around 2 million PBMCs, which were grown with about 9.3 IU/ml IL-2 and approximately 9.4 ug/ml peptide pools. To note about this clonotype: Its antigen remains unidentified.

V was cut by 2 bases and J by 5 bases, with 5 bases left in between. Germline loops: CDR1 SNHLY, CDR2 FYNNEI. This CDR3 has 12 amino acids. The receptor comes from a human donor in good health. The chain recombines TRBV2 with TRBJ2-3, with D unclear. Sequenced sample: CD4+ T cells from blood, cultured in vitro. Here the CDR3 DNA reads TGTGCCAGCAGTGAATGGCGAGATACGCAGTATTTT. It is translated as CASSEWRDTQYF. Complete variable domain (other parts from reference TRBV2 and TRBJ2-3): EPEVTQTPSHQVTQMGQEVILRCVPISNHLYFYWYRQILGQKVEFLVSFYNNEISEKSEIFDDQFSVERPDGSNFTLKIRSTKLEDSAMYFCASSEWRDTQYFGPGTRLTVL.